The present T cell receptor (beta chain) was sequenced within a study of T-cell reconstitution after alpha-beta-depleted transplantation in children. The CDR3 runs 15 residues. V dropped 11 bases and J dropped 0 bases, with 19 bases sitting between them. A library of TCRbeta sequences, prepared with unique molecular identifiers, was generated. From the PCR reads, TCRdb called clonotypes with MiXCR, one entry per CDR3 protein. The sample consists of 700,000 or so distinct CDR3 sequences, 10% to 15% of them appearing once. Many counts were recorded for this clonotype. Its antigen is as yet unknown. Study observations and caveats: There were some patients whose high TCRbeta diversity at day 60 came from surviving recipient T cells and thymic progenitors. Roughly two months post-transplant, alpha-beta T cells reportedly originated from several hundred graft clones that had expanded. A year post-transplant, T-cell counts and diversity derived mostly from newly produced T cells.

The V call is TRBV12-3 or TRBV12-4, the J call TRBJ1-1; D is unresolved. The origin of this receptor is a girl aged 2-10 years with congenital amegakaryocytic thrombocytopenia, due to receive a stem cell transplant. Sequenced here: PBMCs, sampled before TCRalphabeta/CD19-depleted stem cell transplant. The CDR3 region has the DNA TGTGCCTCATCTACCTACCTCGGGGTGAACACTGAAGCTTTCTTT. It is translated as CASSTYLGVNTEAFF.